The table lists the clone carrying this T cell receptor (beta chain) with a count of one. This record comes from a study of blood T cell repertoires in COVID-19. Study-wide context: PBMCs, B-cell-depleted T cells, or T cells were the source of the cDNA or gDNA that made up the material.

Only in-frame clones appear in the TCRdb table, and some are missing; sequencing was by immunoSEQ multiplex PCR. The profile shows 47,000 or so clones, about four fifths of them singletons. Germline assignment: CDR1 SGHTA and CDR2 FQGNSA. V dropped 1 base and J dropped 0; count of bases not matched to a gene: 3. The CDR3 sequence is 16 residues long. The sequenced material came from peripheral blood. The receptor's source is a woman in her sixties with acute or convalescent COVID-19. The genes are TRBV7-2 and TRBJ1-5; 7 nucleotides line up with TRBD1. In DNA form, the CDR3 reads TGTGCCAGCAGCTTAGGGGGACAGTATAGCAATCAGCCCCAGCATTTT. Translation: CASSLGGQYSNQPQHF.